This is a list of T cell receptor beta chains from one sample in a study of identical twins. TCRdb ran MiXCR on the 5' RACE reads and lists one entry per CDR3 protein. The sample records some 500,000 distinct CDR3 sequences, 22% being singletons. The same sample was also used in a study of T cells expressing NK-cell markers.

Material: CD4+ T cells sorted from blood. These receptors all stem from a woman between 18 and 29 years old in good health. The CDR3 runs from the conserved cysteine through the conserved F or W. D genes are given only for firm matches. A row's size may be missing; if present it is once, few, many or a size class.

V gene,clone size,D gene,J gene,CDR3 protein,CDR3 DNA
TRBV29-1,many,NA,TRBJ1-3,CSAGGARGNTIYF,TGCAGCGCTGGGGGCGCGAGGGGAAACACCATATATTTT
TRBV20-1,NA,TRBD2,TRBJ2-7,CSARRTSGVSYEQYF,TGCAGTGCTAGACGGACTAGCGGGGTCTCCTACGAGCAGTACTTC
TRBV29-1,NA,NA,TRBJ2-5,CSVNRGLEETQYF,TGCAGCGTTAACCGGGGCCTGGAAGAGACCCAGTACTTC
TRBV20-1,NA,NA,TRBJ2-7,CSACSPSSYEQYF,TGCAGTGCCTGTTCCCCTAGCTCCTACGAGCAGTACTTC
TRBV20-1,NA,NA,TRBJ1-4,CSARDNRGRGKLFF,TGCAGTGCTAGAGATAATCGGGGGCGAGGAAAACTGTTTTTT
TRBV6-5,few,TRBD2,TRBJ2-1,CASSYGRLAADNEQFF,TGTGCCAGCAGTTACGGTCGACTAGCGGCCGACAATGAGCAGTTCTTC
TRBV12-3/TRBV12-4,few,TRBD1,TRBJ2-5,CASSQDRGQTQYF,TGTGCCAGCAGTCAGGACAGGGGACAGACCCAGTACTTC
TRBV20-1,many,NA,TRBJ1-5,CSARVPNQPQHF,TGCAGTGCTAGGGTCCCAAATCAGCCCCAGCATTTT
TRBV12-3/TRBV12-4,NA,TRBD2,TRBJ2-1,CASSRRLAPSSYNEQFF,TGTGCCAGCAGCCGTCGACTAGCGCCTAGCTCCTACAATGAGCAGTTCTTC
TRBV4-3,few,NA,TRBJ2-3,CASSPKALSTDTQYF,TGCGCCAGCAGCCCGAAGGCCCTCAGCACAGATACGCAGTATTTT
TRBV10-3,NA,TRBD2,TRBJ2-7,CAISHKPTKREIPYEQYF,TGTGCCATCAGCCACAAACCTACTAAGCGGGAGATCCCCTACGAGCAGTACTTC
TRBV6-2/TRBV6-3,NA,NA,TRBJ1-5,CASSPDSFNQPQHF,TGTGCCAGCAGTCCGGACAGCTTCAATCAGCCCCAGCATTTT
TRBV25-1,few,TRBD2,TRBJ2-1,CASQLAGVRNEQFF,TGTGCCAGCCAGCTAGCGGGAGTGAGGAATGAGCAGTTCTTC
TRBV7-9,many,TRBD1,TRBJ1-1,CASSLGGGSYTEAFF,TGTGCCAGCAGCTTAGGAGGGGGCAGCTACACTGAAGCTTTCTTT
TRBV6-1,NA,NA,TRBJ2-7,CASSRGSAYEQYF,TGTGCCAGCAGCCGGGGGTCGGCCTACGAGCAGTACTTC
TRBV5-1,NA,TRBD2,TRBJ2-7,CASSIPQIAGATSHEQYF,TGCGCCAGCAGCATCCCCCAGATAGCGGGAGCAACCTCCCACGAGCAGTACTTC
TRBV12-3/TRBV12-4,few,NA,TRBJ2-5,CASGVGETQYF,TGTGCCAGCGGTGTTGGGGAGACCCAGTACTTC
TRBV10-3,NA,NA,TRBJ2-5,CAIRIGPGETQYF,TGTGCCATCAGAATCGGACCGGGAGAGACCCAGTACTTC
TRBV7-7,few,TRBD2,TRBJ2-3,CASSPGLAGGRLGDTQYF,TGTGCTAGCAGCCCCGGACTAGCGGGGGGGCGGCTCGGAGATACGCAGTATTTT
TRBV7-7,few,TRBD1,TRBJ2-5,CASSRQGWETQYF,TGTGCTAGCAGCCGACAGGGTTGGGAGACCCAGTACTTC